Below, 7 T cell receptor beta chains from the same sample are listed, as sequenced in a study of beta chain features in type 1 diabetes. All of the isolated RNA was reverse transcribed, so expressed TCRB transcripts were sequenced. TCRdb's table, derived via immunoSEQ multiplex PCR, lists solely in-frame clones and lacks some. The sample has 450,000 to 550,000 clones; approximately 30% are singletons. Sequenced: naive CD4+ T cells from blood. These TCRs come from a young man in good health.

This chain links TRBV10-3 with TRBJ2-3, with a weak D call TRBD1 (6 bases). Trimming removed 10 bases from V and 5 bases from J, with 16 bases in between. CDR3 length: 13 amino acids. Per the germline V gene, CDR1 is ENHRY and CDR2 is SYGVKD. The CDR3 bases are TGTGCCACGTTCAGTGCAGGGGTAGATACGCAGTATTTT. Residues: CATFSAGVDTQYF.

The chain has TRBV15 and TRBJ1-2, with D perhaps matching TRBD1 (5 bases). This CDR3 is 14 amino acids long. V was cut by 3 bases and J by 6 bases, with 14 bases left in between. The germline V gene encodes CDR1 LNHNV and CDR2 YYDKDF (reference sequence). The CDR3 DNA follows: TGTGCCACCAGCAGGGCCTCGGGGGTAGATGGCTACACCTTC. Amino acids: CATSRASGVDGYTF.

This clone was seen a few times. The chain employs TRBV7-9 and TRBJ2-3; the match to TRBD1 covers 9 bases. With V trimmed by 0 bases and J by 3 bases, 7 bases remained unmatched. The CDR3 has 17 amino acids. The germline V gene encodes CDR1 SEHNR and CDR2 FQNEAQ (reference sequence). CDR3 in amino acids: CASSLALLDRGTDTQYF. CDR3 in DNA: TGTGCCAGCAGCTTAGCGCTTTTGGACAGGGGTACAGATACGCAGTATTTT.

This clone turned up a few times. The rearrangement joins TRBV28 to TRBJ2-7; D is uncertain. Germline V gene data show CDR1 as MDHEN and CDR2 as SYDVKM. This CDR3 is built from 12 residues. The V end lost 6 bases, the J end lost 6 bases, and 12 bases lay between the germline ends. CDR3 protein: CASRSLAREQYF. CDR3 DNA: TGTGCCAGCAGGTCATTAGCCCGCGAGCAGTACTTC. Full variable domain (missing parts from reference TRBV28 and TRBJ2-7): DVKVTQSSRYLVKRTGEKVFLECVQDMDHENMFWYRQDPGLGLRLIYFSYDVKMKEKGDIPEGYSVSREKKERFSLILESASTNQTSMYLCASRSLAREQYFGPGTRLTVT.

The CDR3 DNA is TGTGCCTGGGCCCCCAGGGACAGGGTGTACACCTTC. This gives the protein CAWAPRDRVYTF. V usage is TRBV30 and J usage is TRBJ1-2; 9 bases align to TRBD1. Germline V CDR1 and CDR2: GTSNPN, SVGIG (reference sequence). After removal of 5 bases from V and 11 bases from J, the junction contained 9 bases not matched to a gene. The CDR3 runs 12 residues.

Turning to this clone: Distinct nucleotide sequences in the sample also encode this CDR3. The chain uses TRBV5-1 and TRBJ2-2; D call uncertain. From germline, CDR1 is SGHRS and CDR2 YFSETQ. The CDR3 runs 13 residues. Trimming removed 0 bases from V and 5 bases from J, with 5 bases in between. The CDR3 nucleotides read TGCGCCAGCAGCTTGGACATTACCGGGGAGCTGTTTTTT. Translation: CASSLDITGELFF.

This clone was seen a single time. The CDR3 protein is CSAKQGNEQFF. The CDR3 DNA reads TGCAGTGCTAAACAGGGGAATGAGCAGTTCTTC. J is TRBJ2-1 and V is TRBV20-1; 7 bases agree with TRBD1. Trimming cost V 4 bases and J 7 bases; bases outside gene matches: 1. The CDR3 sequence is 11 residues long. Per the germline V gene, CDR1 is DFQATT and CDR2 is SNEGSKA (reference sequence).